A single sample gave rise to the 24 T cell receptor beta chains below, sequenced in a study of T cell clones after liver transplantation. The protocol was immunoSEQ multiplex PCR, while the TCRdb copy is restricted to in-frame clones and leaves out a portion. The table shows about 7,400 clones, with about 80% occurring only once. The starting material was CD8+ T cells from blood, obtained before liver transplant. The receptors derive from a human donor who received a liver transplant.

The chain's CDR3 is CASSDTPGQAYEQYF. The CDR3 DNA sequence: TGTGCCAGCAGCGACACACCGGGACAGGCCTACGAGCAGTACTTC. This chain links TRBV9 with TRBJ2-7; 8 bases match TRBD1. Per the germline V gene, CDR1 is SGDLS and CDR2 is YYNGEE. The length of the CDR3 is 15 residues. Germline trimming cut 3 bases from V and 2 bases from J; bases unmatched to any gene: 7. Combining the CDR3 with reference TRBV9 and TRBJ2-7 gives the whole variable domain DSGVTQTPKHLITATGQRVTLRCSPRSGDLSVYWYQQSLDQGLQFLIQYYNGEERAKGNILERFSAQQFPDLHSELNLSSLELGDSALYFCASSDTPGQAYEQYFGPGTRLTVT.

In its sample, this clone was seen a few times. This chain links TRBV2 with TRBJ2-1; 13 bases match TRBD2. CDR1 is SNHLY, CDR2 FYNNEI, per germline. CDR3 length: 13 residues. After removal of 8 bases from V and 8 bases from J, the junction contained 3 bases not matched to a gene. The CDR3 sequence is CASEGLAGHEQFF. CDR3 sequence (DNA): TGTGCCAGCGAGGGACTAGCGGGGCATGAGCAGTTCTTC.

V is TRBV19 and J is TRBJ2-4; 8 nucleotides align to TRBD2. The ends lost 4 bases at V and 2 bases at J; junction bases unmatched: 7. CDR3 length: 16 amino acids. Per germline, CDR1 LNHDA and CDR2 SQIVND (reference sequence). The CDR3 DNA reads as TGTGCCAGTAGTAGAAATAGCGGGGAGACCAAAAACATTCAGTACTTC. Protein sequence: CASSRNSGETKNIQYF.

V is TRBV7-9 and J is TRBJ2-1; no clear D gene. The CDR3 is 13 amino acids. Germline V gene data show CDR1 as SEHNR and CDR2 as FQNEAQ (reference sequence). V was pared by 1 base and J by 8 bases, with 9 bases between. In nucleotides, the CDR3 is TGTGCCAGCAGCTTAGGTGCAGTCGATGAGCAGTTCTTC. Amino acid sequence: CASSLGAVDEQFF.

The sample holds a few counts of this clone. The rearrangement uses TRBV19 and TRBJ2-7; perhaps TRBD2 as D (5 bases). The germline V and J ends were trimmed by 11 bases and 2 bases, with 16 bases remaining between them. This CDR3 contains 13 residues. Germline CDR1 LNHDA, CDR2 SQIVND (reference sequence). The CDR3 spells CASYPGSAYEQYF. The DNA for the CDR3 is TGTGCCTCCTATCCGGGGTCTGCCTACGAGCAGTACTTC.

Regarding this clone: Other nucleotide sequences in the sample specify the same CDR3. The chain recombines TRBV11-2 with TRBJ2-7; tentatively, D is TRBD1 (6 bases). CDR3 size: 13 residues. Trimming took 6 bases from V and 3 from J, leaving 12 bases between them. Germline CDR1 reads SGHAT; CDR2 reads FQNNGV. CDR3 DNA sequence: TGTGCCAGCAGTTCAGGACAGAGCTACGAGCAGTACTTC. The encoded protein is CASSSGQSYEQYF.

The chain carries TRBV5-6 and TRBJ2-3; 9 nucleotides match TRBD2. The CDR3 runs 15 residues. Trimming took 6 bases from V and 8 from J; bases not matched to a gene: 13. The germline V gene has CDR1 SGHDT and CDR2 YYEEEE. The chain's CDR3 is CASTLGAGGFGTQYF. The CDR3 coding sequence is TGTGCCAGCACCCTGGGGGCGGGAGGGTTCGGTACGCAGTATTTT.

The rearrangement joins TRBV28 to TRBJ2-1, with D possibly matching TRBD1 (5 bases). Trimming removed 4 bases from V and 0 bases from J, with 13 bases in between. The CDR3 consists of 16 residues. Germline V gene sequence: CDR1 MDHEN, CDR2 SYDVKM. The CDR3 is CASSSTPGNSYNEQFF. CDR3 DNA: TGTGCCAGCAGTTCGACCCCAGGGAACTCCTACAATGAGCAGTTCTTC.

By sample fraction, this clone is medium-sized. The V gene is TRBV7-9, the J gene TRBJ1-2; D ambiguous. The ends were cut back, 5 bases at V and 3 bases at J, with 16 bases in the middle. This CDR3 comprises 15 residues. The germline CDR1 and CDR2 sequences are SEHNR and FQNEAQ (reference sequence). For the CDR3, the DNA is TGTGCCAGCAGCCGGAGCTATGATGCGGACTATGGCTACACCTTC. Protein sequence: CASSRSYDADYGYTF.

The chain joins TRBV6-5 to TRBJ1-1, with D hard to call. The CDR3 has 14 residues. Germline V gene sequence: CDR1 MNHEY, CDR2 SVGAGI. V lost 9 bases to trimming and J lost 1 base, with 15 bases between them. CDR3 protein: CASSYPGPNTEAFF. The CDR3 DNA is TGTGCCAGTTCTTACCCGGGTCCGAACACTGAAGCTTTCTTT.

This clone turned up a few times. The rearrangement uses TRBV30 and TRBJ1-2, with a possible D match to TRBD1 (5 bases). The V gene lost 2 bases and the J gene lost 6 bases, with 13 bases spanning the gap. CDR1 and CDR2 from the germline V gene are GTSNPN and SVGIG (reference sequence). The CDR3 has 13 residues. For the CDR3, the DNA is TGTGCCTGGAGTATTGGAGGGGCGGATGGCTACACCTTC. Protein: CAWSIGGADGYTF. The whole variable domain, remainder taken from reference TRBV30 and TRBJ1-2, is SQTIHQWPATLVQPVGSPLSLECTVEGTSNPNLYWYRQAAGRGLQLLFYSVGIGQISSEVPQNLSASRPQDRQFILSSKKLLLSDSGFYLCAWSIGGADGYTFGSGTRLTVV.

The chain links TRBV4-1 to TRBJ1-1, with TRBD1 matching over 9 bases. The ends lost 0 bases at V and 3 bases at J; junction bases unmatched: 11. Germline values: CDR1 MGHRA, CDR2 YSYEKL. The CDR3 sequence is 18 residues long. The CDR3: CASSQDRTGAHMDTEAFF. The DNA of the CDR3 is TGCGCCAGCAGCCAAGACAGGACAGGGGCCCATATGGACACTGAAGCTTTCTTT.

The chain couples TRBV20-1 to TRBJ2-7; D might be TRBD2 (6 bases). V lost 7 bases, J lost 10 bases, and 14 bases lay in between. Germline V lookup: CDR1 DFQATT, CDR2 SNEGSKA (reference sequence). There are 10 residues in the CDR3. The CDR3 bases are TGCAGTGGGGAGGCGGTCGAACAGTACTTC. It encodes CSGEAVEQYF.

V usage is TRBV11-2 and J usage is TRBJ2-7; possibly TRBD1 for D (5 bases). The CDR3 sequence is 11 residues long. Trimming pared 6 bases from V and 3 bases from J, leaving 6 bases between. From germline, CDR1 is SGHAT and CDR2 FQNNGV. CDR3 sequence (DNA): TGTGCCAGCAGACAGGTCTACGAGCAGTACTTC. Translation gives CASRQVYEQYF.

This sequence joins TRBV7-9 and TRBJ2-7, with TRBD1 identical over 7 bases. The CDR3 totals 16 residues. The germline V gene has CDR1 SEHNR and CDR2 FQNEAQ (reference sequence). Trimming cost V 5 bases and J 3 bases; bases outside gene matches: 13. The CDR3 DNA follows: TGTGCCAGCAGCCCATCGATCGGACAGGATTACTACGAGCAGTACTTC. Its translation is CASSPSIGQDYYEQYF.

This sequence joins TRBV5-4 and TRBJ1-2; 9 bases match TRBD1. CDR3 length: 15 residues. Germline V CDR1 and CDR2: SGHNT, YYREEE (reference sequence). After removal of 3 bases from V and 4 bases from J, the junction contained 7 bases not matched to a gene. CDR3 nucleotide sequence: TGTGCCAGCAGCTCACAGGGGGCGGAGGCCTATGGCTACACCTTC. Protein sequence: CASSSQGAEAYGYTF.

The J gene is TRBJ2-7, the V gene TRBV11-2, with TRBD1 matching 8 bases. With 1 base clipped from V and 5 bases from J, the junction kept 7 bases outside the gene matches. The CDR3 runs to 15 residues. From germline, CDR1 is SGHAT and CDR2 FQNNGV. CDR3 DNA sequence: TGTGCCAGCAGCTTAGCCGCGACAGGGGCTAACGAGCAGTACTTC. As protein: CASSLAATGANEQYF. Filled out from reference TRBV11-2 and TRBJ2-7, the complete variable domain reads EAGVAQSPRYKIIEKRQSVAFWCNPISGHATLYWYQQILGQGPKLLIQFQNNGVVDDSQLPKDRFSAERLKGVDSTLKIQPAKLEDSAVYLCASSLAATGANEQYFGPGTRLTVT.

The J gene is TRBJ2-5, the V gene TRBV7-9; 9 positions agree with TRBD2. Unmatched junction bases numbered 3, after V lost 5 bases and J lost 5 bases. The germline gives CDR1 SEHNR, CDR2 FQNEAQ (reference sequence). There are 13 residues in the CDR3. The CDR3 sequence: CASSAGLAETQYF. The CDR3 region has the DNA TGTGCCAGCAGCGCAGGACTAGCGGAGACCCAGTACTTC.

The count of this clone is one. V gene TRBV29-1 combines with J gene TRBJ1-2; D uncertain. Germline CDR1 and CDR2: SQVTM and ANQGSEA. Deletions cut 1 base from V and 4 bases from J, with 10 bases between. CDR3 length: 13 amino acids. The CDR3 sequence: CSVEVRGPYGYTF. The CDR3 nucleotides read TGCAGCGTTGAAGTGAGAGGCCCCTATGGCTACACCTTC.

This clone was seen only a few times. The chain joins TRBV25-1 to TRBJ2-1; D is possibly TRBD2 (6 bases). The germline gives CDR1 MGHDK, CDR2 SYGVNS. The CDR3 has 13 amino acids. Between the trimmed V and J ends, which lost 4 bases and 4 bases, there was a span of 8 bases. In DNA, the CDR3 is TGTGCCAGCAGTGTGACTAGGTACAATGAGCAGTTCTTC. This translates into CASSVTRYNEQFF.

The sample holds one count of this clone. V and J are TRBV6-1 and TRBJ2-7; 9 bases line up with TRBD1. The CDR3 sequence is 15 residues long. V shed 4 bases, J shed 5 bases, and the junction held 9 bases outside the gene matches. Per germline, CDR1 MNHNS and CDR2 SASEGT. This CDR3 reads CASSVHRGPKDEQYF. CDR3 in DNA: TGTGCCAGCAGTGTCCACAGGGGGCCCAAAGACGAGCAGTACTTC.

The chain recombines TRBV5-8 with TRBJ2-7; D uncertain. Per the germline V gene, CDR1 is SGHTS and CDR2 is YDEGEE. CDR3 length: 12 amino acids. The ends were cut back, 2 bases at V and 3 bases at J, with 6 bases in the middle. The CDR3 DNA sequence: TGTGCCAGCAGCTTCGGCGGCTACGAGCAGTACTTC. This translates into CASSFGGYEQYF.

The chain combines TRBV29-1 with TRBJ1-1, with D tentatively TRBD1 (5 bases). The CDR3 runs 14 residues. Per the germline V gene, CDR1 is SQVTM and CDR2 is ANQGSEA. V lost 3 bases, J lost 0 bases, and 11 bases lay in between. Here the CDR3 reads CSVDEGVLNTEAFF. CDR3 DNA sequence: TGCAGCGTTGATGAAGGGGTTCTGAACACTGAAGCTTTCTTT.

The chain has TRBV27 and TRBJ2-7, with TRBD1 matching 10 bases. V shed 5 bases, J shed 2 bases, and the junction held 0 bases outside the gene matches. The CDR3 is 13 residues long. Germline CDR1 is MNHEY and CDR2 is SMNVEV (reference sequence). Here the CDR3 reads CASSDRGPYEQYF. The CDR3 DNA reads as TGTGCCAGCAGTGACAGGGGGCCCTACGAGCAGTACTTC.